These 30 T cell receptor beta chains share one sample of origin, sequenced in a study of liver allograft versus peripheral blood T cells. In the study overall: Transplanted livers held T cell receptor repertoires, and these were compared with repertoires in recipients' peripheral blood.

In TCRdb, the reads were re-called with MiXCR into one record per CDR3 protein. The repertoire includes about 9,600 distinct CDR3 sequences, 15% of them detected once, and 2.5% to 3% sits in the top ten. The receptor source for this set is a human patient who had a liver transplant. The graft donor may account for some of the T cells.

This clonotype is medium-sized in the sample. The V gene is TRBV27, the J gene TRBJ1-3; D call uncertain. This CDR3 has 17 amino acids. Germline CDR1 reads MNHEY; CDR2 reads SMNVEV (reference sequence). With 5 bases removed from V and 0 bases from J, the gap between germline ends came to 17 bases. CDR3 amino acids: CASSPLTGSISGNTIYF. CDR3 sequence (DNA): TGTGCCAGCAGTCCCCTCACCGGGTCCATCTCTGGAAACACCATATATTTT.

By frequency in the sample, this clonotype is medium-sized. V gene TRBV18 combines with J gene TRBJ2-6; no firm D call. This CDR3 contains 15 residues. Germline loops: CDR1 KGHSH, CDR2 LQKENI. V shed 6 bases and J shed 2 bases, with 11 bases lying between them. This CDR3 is CASSAGRTGANVLTF. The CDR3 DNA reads TGTGCCAGCTCGGCAGGAAGGACTGGGGCCAACGTCCTGACTTTC.

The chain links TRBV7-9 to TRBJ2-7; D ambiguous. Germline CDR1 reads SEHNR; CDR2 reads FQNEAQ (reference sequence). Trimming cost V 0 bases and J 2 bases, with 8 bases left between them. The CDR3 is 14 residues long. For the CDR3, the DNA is TGTGCCAGCAGCTTAGCAGCACTAACCTACGAGCAGTACTTC. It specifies CASSLAALTYEQYF. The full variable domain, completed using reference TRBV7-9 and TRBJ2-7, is DTGVSQNPRHKITKRGQNVTFRCDPISEHNRLYWYRQTLGQGPEFLTYFQNEAQLEKSRLLSDRFSAERPKGSFSTLEIQRTEQGDSAMYLCASSLAALTYEQYFGPGTRLTVT.

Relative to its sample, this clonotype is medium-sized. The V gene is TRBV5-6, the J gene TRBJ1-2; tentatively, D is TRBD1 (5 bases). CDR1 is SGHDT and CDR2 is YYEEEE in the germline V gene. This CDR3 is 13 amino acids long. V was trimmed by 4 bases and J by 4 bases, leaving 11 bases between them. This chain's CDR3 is CASSAGTAYGYTF. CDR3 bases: TGTGCCAGCAGCGCCGGGACCGCCTATGGCTACACCTTC.

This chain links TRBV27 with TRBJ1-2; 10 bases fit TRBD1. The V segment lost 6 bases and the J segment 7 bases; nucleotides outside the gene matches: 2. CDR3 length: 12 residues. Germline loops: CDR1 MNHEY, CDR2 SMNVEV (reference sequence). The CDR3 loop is CASRGTGVGYTF. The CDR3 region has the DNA TGTGCCAGCAGGGGGACAGGGGTTGGCTACACCTTC.

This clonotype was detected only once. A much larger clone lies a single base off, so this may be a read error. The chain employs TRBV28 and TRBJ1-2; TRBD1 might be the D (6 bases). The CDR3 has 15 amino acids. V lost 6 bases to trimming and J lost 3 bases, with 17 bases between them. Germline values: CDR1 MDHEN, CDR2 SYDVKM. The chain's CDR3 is CASRTIGGVYYGYTF. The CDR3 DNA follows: TGTGCCAGCAGAACGATAGGGGGAGTATACTATGGCTACACCTTC.

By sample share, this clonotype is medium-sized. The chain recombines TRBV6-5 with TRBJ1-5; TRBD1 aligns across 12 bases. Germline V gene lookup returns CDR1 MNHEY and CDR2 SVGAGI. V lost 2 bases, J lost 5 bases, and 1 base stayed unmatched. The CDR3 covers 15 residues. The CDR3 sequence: CASSYGTGGDQPQHF. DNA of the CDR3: TGTGCCAGCAGTTACGGGACAGGGGGCGATCAGCCCCAGCATTTT.

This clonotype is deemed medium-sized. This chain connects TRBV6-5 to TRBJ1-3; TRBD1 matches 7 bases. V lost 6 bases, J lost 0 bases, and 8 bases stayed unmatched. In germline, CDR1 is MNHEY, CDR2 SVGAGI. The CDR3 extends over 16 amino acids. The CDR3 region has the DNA TGTGCCAGCAGACGACAGGGTACCCCCTCTGGAAACACCATATATTTT. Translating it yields CASRRQGTPSGNTIYF.

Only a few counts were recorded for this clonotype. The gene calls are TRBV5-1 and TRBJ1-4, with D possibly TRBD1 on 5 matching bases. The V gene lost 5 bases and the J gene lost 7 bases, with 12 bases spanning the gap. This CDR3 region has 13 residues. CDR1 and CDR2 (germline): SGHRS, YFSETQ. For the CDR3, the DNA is TGCGCCAGCAGTGCGCTAGGGGTTGAAAAACTGTTTTTT. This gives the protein CASSALGVEKLFF.

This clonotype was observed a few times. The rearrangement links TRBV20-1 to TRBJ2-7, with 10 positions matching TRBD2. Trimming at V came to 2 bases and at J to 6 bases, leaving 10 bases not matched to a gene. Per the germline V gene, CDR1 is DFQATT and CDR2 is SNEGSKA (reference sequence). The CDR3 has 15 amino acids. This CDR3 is CSARTLAGDLTEQYF. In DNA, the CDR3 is TGCAGTGCTAGAACCCTAGCGGGAGACCTCACCGAGCAGTACTTC.

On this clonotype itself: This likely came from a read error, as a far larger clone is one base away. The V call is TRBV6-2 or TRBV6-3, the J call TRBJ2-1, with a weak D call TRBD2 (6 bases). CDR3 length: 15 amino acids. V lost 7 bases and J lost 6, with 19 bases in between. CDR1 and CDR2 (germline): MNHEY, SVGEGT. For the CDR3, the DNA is TGTGCCAGCACCTGGACGGAGGGGCTCGGCAATGAGCAGTTCTTC. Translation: CASTWTEGLGNEQFF.

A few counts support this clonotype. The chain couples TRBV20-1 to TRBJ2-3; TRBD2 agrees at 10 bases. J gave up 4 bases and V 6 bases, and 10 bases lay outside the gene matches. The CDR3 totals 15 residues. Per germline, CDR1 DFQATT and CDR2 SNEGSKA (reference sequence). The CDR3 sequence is CSAKRSSGSSDTQYF. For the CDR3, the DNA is TGCAGTGCCAAGAGGTCTAGCGGGAGTTCAGATACGCAGTATTTT.

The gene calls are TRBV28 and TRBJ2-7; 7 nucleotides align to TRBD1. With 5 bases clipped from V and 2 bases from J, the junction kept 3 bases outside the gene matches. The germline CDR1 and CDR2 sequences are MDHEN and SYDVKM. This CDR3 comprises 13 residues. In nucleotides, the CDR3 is TGTGCCAGCAGTATCCAGGGGGCCTACGAGCAGTACTTC. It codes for CASSIQGAYEQYF.

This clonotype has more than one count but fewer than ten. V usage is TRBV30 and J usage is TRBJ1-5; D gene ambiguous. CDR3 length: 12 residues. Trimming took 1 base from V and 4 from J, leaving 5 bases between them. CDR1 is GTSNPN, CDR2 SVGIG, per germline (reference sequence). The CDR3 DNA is TGTGCCTGGAGTGGTAGTAATCAGCCCCAGCATTTT. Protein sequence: CAWSGSNQPQHF.

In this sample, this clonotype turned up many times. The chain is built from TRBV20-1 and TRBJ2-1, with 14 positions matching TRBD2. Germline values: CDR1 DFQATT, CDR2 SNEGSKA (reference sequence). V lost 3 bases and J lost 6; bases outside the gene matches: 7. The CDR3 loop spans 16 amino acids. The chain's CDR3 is CSARTPGLAGVNEQFF. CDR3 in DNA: TGCAGTGCTAGGACACCGGGACTAGCGGGAGTCAATGAGCAGTTCTTC.

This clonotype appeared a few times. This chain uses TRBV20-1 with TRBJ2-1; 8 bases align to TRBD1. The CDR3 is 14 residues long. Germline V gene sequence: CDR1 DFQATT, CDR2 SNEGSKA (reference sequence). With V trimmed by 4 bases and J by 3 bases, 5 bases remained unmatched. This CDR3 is CSANPGGFYNEQFF. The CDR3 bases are TGCAGTGCTAACCCAGGGGGCTTCTACAATGAGCAGTTCTTC.

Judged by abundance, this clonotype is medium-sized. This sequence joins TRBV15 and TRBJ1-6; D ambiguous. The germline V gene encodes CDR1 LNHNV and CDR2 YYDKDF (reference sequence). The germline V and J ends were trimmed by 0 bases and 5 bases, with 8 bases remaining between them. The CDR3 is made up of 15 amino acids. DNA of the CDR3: TGTGCCACCAGCAGAGACCGCACAGATAATTCACCCCTCCACTTT. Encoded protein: CATSRDRTDNSPLHF.

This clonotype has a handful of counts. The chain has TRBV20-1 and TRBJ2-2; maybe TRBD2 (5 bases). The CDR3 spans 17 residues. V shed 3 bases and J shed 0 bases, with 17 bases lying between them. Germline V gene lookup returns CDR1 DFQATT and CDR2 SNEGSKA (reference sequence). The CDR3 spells CSARAPGVRPNTGELFF. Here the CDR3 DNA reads TGCAGTGCTAGGGCCCCCGGGGTGCGGCCGAACACCGGGGAGCTGTTTTTT.

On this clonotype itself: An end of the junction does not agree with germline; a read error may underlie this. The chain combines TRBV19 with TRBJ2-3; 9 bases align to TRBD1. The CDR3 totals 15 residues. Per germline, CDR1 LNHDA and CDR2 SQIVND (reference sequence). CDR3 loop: CTSSPGTGFSDTQYF. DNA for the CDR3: TGTACCAGTAGCCCAGGGACAGGGTTTTCAGATACGCAGTATTTT.

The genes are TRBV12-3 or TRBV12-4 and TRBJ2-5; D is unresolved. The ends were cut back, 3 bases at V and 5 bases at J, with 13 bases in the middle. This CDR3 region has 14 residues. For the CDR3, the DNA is TGTGCCAGCAGTTTGGTGGCTAAGCTGGAGACCCAGTACTTC. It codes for CASSLVAKLETQYF.

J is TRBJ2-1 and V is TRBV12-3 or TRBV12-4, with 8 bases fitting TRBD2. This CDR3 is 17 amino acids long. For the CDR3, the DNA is TGTGCTAGTGGTTTGGGCCTTAGCGGGACCGCCTACAATGAGCAGTTCTTC. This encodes CASGLGLSGTAYNEQFF.

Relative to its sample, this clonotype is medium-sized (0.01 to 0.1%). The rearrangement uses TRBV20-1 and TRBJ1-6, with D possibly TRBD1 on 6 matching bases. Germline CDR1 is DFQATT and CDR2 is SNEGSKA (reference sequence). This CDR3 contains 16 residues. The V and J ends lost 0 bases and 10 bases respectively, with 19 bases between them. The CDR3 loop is CSARDWRGIYPSPLHF. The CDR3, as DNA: TGCAGTGCTAGAGATTGGAGGGGGATCTACCCGTCACCCCTCCACTTT.

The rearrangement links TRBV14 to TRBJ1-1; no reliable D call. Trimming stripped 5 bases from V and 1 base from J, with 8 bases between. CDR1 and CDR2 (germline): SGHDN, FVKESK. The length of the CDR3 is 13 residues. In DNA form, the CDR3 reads TGTGCCAGCAGCTACTCAGAGAACACTGAAGCTTTCTTT. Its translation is CASSYSENTEAFF.

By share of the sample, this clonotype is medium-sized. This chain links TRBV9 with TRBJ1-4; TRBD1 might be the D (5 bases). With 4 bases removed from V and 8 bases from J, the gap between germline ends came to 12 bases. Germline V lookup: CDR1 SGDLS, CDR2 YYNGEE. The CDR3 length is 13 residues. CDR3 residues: CASSPGTGEKLFF. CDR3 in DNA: TGTGCCAGCAGCCCAGGGACCGGAGAAAAACTGTTTTTT.

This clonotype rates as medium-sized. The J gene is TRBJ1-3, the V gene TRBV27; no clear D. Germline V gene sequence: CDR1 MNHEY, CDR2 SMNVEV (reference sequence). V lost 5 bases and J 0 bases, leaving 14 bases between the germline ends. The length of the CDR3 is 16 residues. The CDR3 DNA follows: TGTGCCAGCAGTCCCGGGCCTGCCCTCTCTGGAAACACCATATATTTT. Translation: CASSPGPALSGNTIYF.

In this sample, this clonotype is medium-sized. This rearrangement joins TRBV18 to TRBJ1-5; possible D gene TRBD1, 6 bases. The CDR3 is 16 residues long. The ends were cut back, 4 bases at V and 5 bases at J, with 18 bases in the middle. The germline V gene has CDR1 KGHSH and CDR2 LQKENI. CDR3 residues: CASSLTGSTADQPQHF. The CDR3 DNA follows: TGTGCCAGCTCACTTACAGGGTCCACAGCCGATCAGCCCCAGCATTTT.

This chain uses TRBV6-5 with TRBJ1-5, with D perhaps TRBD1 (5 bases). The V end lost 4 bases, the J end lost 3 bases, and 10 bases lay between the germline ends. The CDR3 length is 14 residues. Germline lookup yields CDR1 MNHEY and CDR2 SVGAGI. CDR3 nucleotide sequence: TGTGCCAGCAGTTCCAACAGGAACAATCAGCCCCAGCATTTT. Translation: CASSSNRNNQPQHF.

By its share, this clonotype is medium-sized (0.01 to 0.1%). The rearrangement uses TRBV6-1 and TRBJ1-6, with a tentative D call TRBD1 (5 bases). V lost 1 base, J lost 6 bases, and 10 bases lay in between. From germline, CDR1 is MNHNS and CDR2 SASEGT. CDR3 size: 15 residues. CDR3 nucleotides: TGTGCCAGCAGTGAAGTGCGGGACGGTAATTCACCCCTCCACTTT. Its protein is CASSEVRDGNSPLHF.

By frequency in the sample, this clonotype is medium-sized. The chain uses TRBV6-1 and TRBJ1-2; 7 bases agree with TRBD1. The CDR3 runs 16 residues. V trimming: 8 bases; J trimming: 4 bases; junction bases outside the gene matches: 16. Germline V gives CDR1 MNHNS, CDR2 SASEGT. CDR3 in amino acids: CASRGNEGGGFYGYTF. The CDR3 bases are TGTGCCAGCCGTGGTAACGAAGGGGGCGGATTCTATGGCTACACCTTC.

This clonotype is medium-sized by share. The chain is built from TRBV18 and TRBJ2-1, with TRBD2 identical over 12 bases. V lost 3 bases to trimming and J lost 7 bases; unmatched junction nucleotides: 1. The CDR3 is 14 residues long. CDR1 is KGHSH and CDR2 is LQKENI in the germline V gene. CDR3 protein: CASSPLAGGNEQFF. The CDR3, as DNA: TGTGCCAGCTCACCCCTAGCGGGAGGGAATGAGCAGTTCTTC. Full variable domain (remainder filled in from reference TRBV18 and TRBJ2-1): NAGVMQNPRHLVRRRGQEARLRCSPMKGHSHVYWYRQLPEEGLKFMVYLQKENIIDESGMPKERFSAEFPKEGPSILRIQQVVRGDSAAYFCASSPLAGGNEQFFGPGTRLTVL.